This T cell receptor beta chain was observed in a study of siplizumab effects on memory and regulatory T cells. The CDR3 runs 15 residues. The V gene lost 0 bases and the J gene lost 0 bases, with 7 bases spanning the gap. The germline CDR1 and CDR2 sequences are SGDLS and YYNGEE. This clone was seen just once. Sequenced by immunoSEQ multiplex PCR; TCRdb stores in-frame clones only, minus some. The repertoire holds approximately 90,000 clones, 94% seen once, with around 0.31% in the top ten. The sample taken for sequencing was non-Treg CD4+ T cells sorted from blood. The sequence came from a human donor in good health. The chain carries TRBV9 and TRBJ1-3; maybe TRBD1 (6 bases). The CDR3 here is CASSVGTASGNTIYF. The CDR3 nucleotides read TGTGCCAGCAGCGTAGGGACAGCCTCTGGAAACACCATATATTTT.